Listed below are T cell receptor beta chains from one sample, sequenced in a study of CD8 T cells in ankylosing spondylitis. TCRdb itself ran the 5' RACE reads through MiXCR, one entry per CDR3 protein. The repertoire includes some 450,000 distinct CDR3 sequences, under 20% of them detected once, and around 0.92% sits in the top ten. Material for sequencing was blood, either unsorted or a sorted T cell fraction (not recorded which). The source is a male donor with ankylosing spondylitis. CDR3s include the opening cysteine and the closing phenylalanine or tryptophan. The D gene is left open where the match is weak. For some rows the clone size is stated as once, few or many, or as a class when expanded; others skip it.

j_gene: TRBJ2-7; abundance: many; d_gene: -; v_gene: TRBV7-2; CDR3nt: TGTGCCAGCAGCTCCCCGAGCTCCTACGAGCAGTACTTC; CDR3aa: CASSSPSSYEQYF
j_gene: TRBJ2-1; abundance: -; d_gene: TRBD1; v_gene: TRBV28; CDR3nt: TGTGCCAGCAGGTTACAGGGGGAGCAGTTCTTC; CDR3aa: CASRLQGEQFF
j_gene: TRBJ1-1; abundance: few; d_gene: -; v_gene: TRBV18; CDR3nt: TGTGCCAGCTCACCCGATATAGAGACTGAAGCTTTCTTT; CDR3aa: CASSPDIETEAFF
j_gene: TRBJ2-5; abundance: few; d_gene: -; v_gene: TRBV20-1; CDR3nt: TGCAGTGCAGGGGGGGGAGGGAGGCTGGAGACCCAGTACTTC; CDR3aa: CSAGGGGRLETQYF
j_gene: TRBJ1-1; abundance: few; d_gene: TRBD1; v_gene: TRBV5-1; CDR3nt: TGCGCCAGCAGCCAATCCCCGGTGGGGACAGCCTACACTGAAGCTTTCTTT; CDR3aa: CASSQSPVGTAYTEAFF
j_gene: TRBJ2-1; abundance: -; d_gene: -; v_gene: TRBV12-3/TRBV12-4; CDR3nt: TGTGCCAGCACCCAGGGCCCAGTCCGTCAATTACCCTCCTACAATGAGCAGTTCTTC; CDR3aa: CASTQGPVRQLPSYNEQFF
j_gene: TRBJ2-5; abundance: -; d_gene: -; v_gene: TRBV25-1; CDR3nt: TGTGCCAGCAGCCCCGGTGGAGGCGGAGAGACCCAGTACTTC; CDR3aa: CASSPGGGGETQYF
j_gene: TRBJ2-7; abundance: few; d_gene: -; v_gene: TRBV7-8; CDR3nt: TGTGCCAGCAGGTCAGATGAAGGTTCCTACGAGCAGTACTTC; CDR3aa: CASRSDEGSYEQYF
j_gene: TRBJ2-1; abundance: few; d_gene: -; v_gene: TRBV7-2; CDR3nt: TGTGCCAGCAGCGGACCGGGACCACAAAGCTCCTACAATGAGCAGTTCTTC; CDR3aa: CASSGPGPQSSYNEQFF
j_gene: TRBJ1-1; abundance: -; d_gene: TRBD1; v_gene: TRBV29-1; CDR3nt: TGCAGCGTCGGGACAGGGCTCGAGACTGAAGCTTTCTTT; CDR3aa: CSVGTGLETEAFF
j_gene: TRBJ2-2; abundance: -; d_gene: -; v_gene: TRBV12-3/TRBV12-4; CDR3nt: TGTGCCAGCACCCCAGGAGACAGTAACACCGGGGAGCTGTTTTTT; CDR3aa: CASTPGDSNTGELFF
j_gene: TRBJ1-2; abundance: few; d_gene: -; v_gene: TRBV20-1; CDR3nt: TGCAGTGCCCAAGCTCCTTGGGGCTACACCTTC; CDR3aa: CSAQAPWGYTF
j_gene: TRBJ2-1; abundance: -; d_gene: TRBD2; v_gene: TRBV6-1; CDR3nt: TGTGCCAGCAGACGGGAGCTAGCGGTGGAGGACAATGAGCAGTTCTTC; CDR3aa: CASRRELAVEDNEQFF
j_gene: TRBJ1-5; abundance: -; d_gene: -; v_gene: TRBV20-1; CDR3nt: TGCAGTGCTGAAACCCAGGTCGGTCAGCCCCAGCATTTT; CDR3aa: CSAETQVGQPQHF
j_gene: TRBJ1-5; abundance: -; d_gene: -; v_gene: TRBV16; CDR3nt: TGTGCCAGCAGCCAAGGGGGGGCCAATCAGCCCCAGCATTTT; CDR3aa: CASSQGGANQPQHF
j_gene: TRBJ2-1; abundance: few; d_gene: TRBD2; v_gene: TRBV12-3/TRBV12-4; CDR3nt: TGTGCCAGCAGTTTGGCTGGCGGGGGGTGGGGGAATGAGCAGTTCTTC; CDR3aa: CASSLAGGGWGNEQFF